This T cell receptor (beta chain) was recovered during a study of blood T cell repertoires in COVID-19. Study-wide context: In each case, the material was cDNA or gDNA derived from T cells, B-cell-depleted T cells, or PBMCs.

Under the authors' procedure: Nucleated cell counts were estimated from reference gene primer amplification. Sequenced by immunoSEQ multiplex PCR; TCRdb stores in-frame clones only, minus some. The DNA gave D and trimming, while V, J and clone size come from that table. Found here are about 440,000 clones, about 90% of them singletons; the top ten hold approximately 0.65%. Cohort allocation depended upon clinical history that participants reported. The CDR3 has 15 amino acids. Germline lookup yields CDR1 MDHEN and CDR2 SYDVKM. The V and J ends lost 6 bases and 1 base respectively, with 13 bases between them.

The receptor was isolated from a man younger than 35 who had recovered from COVID-19. This chain uses TRBV28 with TRBJ1-5; TRBD1 might be the D (6 bases). The sequenced sample was PBMCs or T cells enriched from blood (not recorded which). The DNA for the CDR3 is TGTGCCAGCAGACCAGGGGACCCAAGCAATCAGCCCCAGCATTTT. Its translation: CASRPGDPSNQPQHF.